Sequencing of this T cell receptor (beta chain) was carried out in a study of patients with pleural tuberculosis. This clonotype has ten or more counts. V lost 4 bases, J lost 4 bases, and 11 bases lay in between. Germline V gene data show CDR1 as SGHAT and CDR2 as FQNNGV. The CDR3 runs 14 residues. TCRdb called the reads again in MiXCR, with one record for every CDR3 protein. The profile shows some 48,000 distinct CDR3 sequences, 6% to 8% of them singletons. V and J are TRBV11-2 and TRBJ2-1; possibly TRBD2 for D (6 bases). The TCR originated in a human donor with pleural tuberculosis. CDR3 coding DNA: TGTGCCAGCAGCTCCCGACTAGTTTACAATGAGCAGTTCTTC. Protein: CASSSRLVYNEQFF.